The 2 T cell receptor beta chains below all came from one sample that was sequenced in a study of CXCR3-negative and CXCR3-positive naive CD8 T cells. The method, 5' RACE with UMI labels, was used to prepare the TRB cDNA libraries. From the 5' RACE reads, TCRdb lists one entry per CDR3 protein and no DNA. The sample table sets out tens of thousands of distinct CDR3 sequences. The sequenced material came from memory CD8+ T cells from blood. The receptors derive from a human donor in good health. Some clones in this sample may be carry-over from other donors' samples.

This chain joins TRBV7-9 and TRBJ2-7; checking the TCRdb D call of TRBD1 is not possible without DNA. The CDR3 contains 13 residues. CDR1 and CDR2 from the germline V gene are SEHNR and FQNEAQ (reference sequence). CDR3 sequence reads: CASKAGESYEQYF.

The chain is built from TRBV24-1 and TRBJ1-1. This CDR3 is 17 amino acids long. Germline V gene lookup returns CDR1 KGHDR and CDR2 SFDVKD. This CDR3 is CATGGEGGDKVNTEAFF.